This T cell receptor (beta chain) was retrieved from a study of a mutant IDH1 vaccine in newly diagnosed glioma. Study-wide context: The treated group averaged roughly 40 years old and was roughly 60% male, about 40% female. Receipt of radiotherapy, temozolomide, or both preceded the study, and most received both.

Germline V CDR1 and CDR2: SGHRS, YFSETQ. The CDR3 runs 15 residues. V dropped 0 bases and J dropped 1 base, with 8 bases sitting between them. Time point: baseline, week 1 (first vaccination visit). Sample treatment: pre-vaccination baseline after standard-of-care therapy. The donor cohort comprised cases of new WHO grade 3 or 4 IDH1-mutant, ATRX-lost astrocytoma. This table comes from immunoSEQ multiplex PCR, and its TCRdb copy is limited to in-frame clones, with some not included. This sample has about 70,000 clones, with 80% to 90% found just once. The V call is TRBV5-1, the J call TRBJ1-5; D is uncertain. The source is a young woman with glioma. Some clones in this sample may be carry-over from other donors' samples. Sample: peripheral blood mononuclear cells (PBMCs), taken from a glioma patient treated with radiotherapy, temozolomide or both. The CDR3 DNA reads as TGCGCCAGCAGCTTGGGACACGTGAGCAATCAGCCCCAGCATTTT. Its protein is CASSLGHVSNQPQHF.